This entry lists 16 T cell receptor beta chains sequenced from one sample in a study of Ad26.COV2.S vaccination and SARS-CoV-2 variants. The treatment denotes: roughly 20 received Ad26.COV2.S at low or high dose, single or two shots; five or six received placebo; per-sample allocation not given. Specimen acquisition occurred on day 63 following the initial vaccine or placebo injection. Clones were sequenced by immunoSEQ multiplex PCR, and TCRdb holds only the in-frame ones, with some missing. The table records hundreds of thousands of clones, 89% of them present only once. Sample: peripheral blood, taken in a trial of Ad26.COV2.S vaccine versus placebo. The source of these receptors is a person aged 18-65 years who received the Ad26.COV2.S COVID-19 vaccine or a placebo.

DNA of the CDR3: TGTGCCAGCAGTCCCGGGACAGGAACCCGGGACCCCACCTACGAGCAGTACTTC. Translating gives CASSPGTGTRDPTYEQYF. The chain combines TRBV6-2 or TRBV6-3 with TRBJ2-7; 8 positions match TRBD1. This CDR3 comprises 18 residues. The germline V gene has CDR1 MNHEY and CDR2 SVGEGT. V trimming: 5 bases; J trimming: 2 bases; junction bases outside the gene matches: 17.

V and J are TRBV6-4 and TRBJ2-4; D is uncertain. Germline CDR1 is MRHNA and CDR2 is SNTAGT. The CDR3 is 15 residues long. The ends were cut back, 4 bases at V and 1 base at J, with 11 bases in the middle. This CDR3 reads CASSAGTSAKNIQYF. CDR3 DNA: TGTGCCAGCAGTGCAGGCACGTCTGCCAAAAACATTCAGTACTTC.

The genes are TRBV7-3 and TRBJ2-5; 7 bases fit TRBD1. CDR1 and CDR2 (germline): SGHTA, FQGTGA. The CDR3 is made up of 14 amino acids. The trim removed 5 bases at V and 3 bases at J, leaving 6 bases unmatched. The CDR3, as DNA: TGTGCCAGCAGCCTCGGGACAGCTAAAGAGACCCAGTACTTC. Translating it yields CASSLGTAKETQYF.

The gene calls are TRBV7-2 and TRBJ1-2; no clear D. Looked up from germline, CDR1 is SGHTA and CDR2 is FQGNSA. CDR3 length: 16 amino acids. The V and J ends lost 1 base and 3 bases respectively, with 15 bases between them. CDR3 protein: CASSLDSGEVDYGYTF. The CDR3 DNA follows: TGTGCCAGCAGCTTAGATTCCGGGGAAGTCGACTATGGCTACACCTTC.

The chain employs TRBV30 and TRBJ2-3; the match to TRBD2 covers 10 bases. The CDR3 covers 19 residues. Germline-derived CDR1 and CDR2 are GTSNPN and SVGIG (reference sequence). J lost 5 bases, V lost 0 bases, and 17 bases had no gene match. The CDR3: CAWSVWRTSGLGRRDTQYF. The CDR3 nucleotides read TGTGCCTGGAGTGTATGGCGGACTAGCGGTCTCGGACGAAGAGATACGCAGTATTTT.

The chain has TRBV4-3 and TRBJ1-1, with 8 bases matching TRBD1. From germline, CDR1 is LGHNA and CDR2 YSLEER. The CDR3 contains 15 residues. The junction had 4 bases not matched to a gene; V was cut back by 1 base and J by 3 bases. The CDR3 spells CASSQGDRLHTEAFF. The DNA of the CDR3 is TGCGCCAGCAGCCAAGGGGACAGGCTTCACACTGAAGCTTTCTTT.

V usage is TRBV3-1 (or the pseudogene TRBV3-2) and J usage is TRBJ1-2, with D possibly matching TRBD1 (5 bases). Trimming took off 1 base at V and 0 bases at J, with 15 bases between the two ends. Per the germline V gene, CDR1 is LGHDT and CDR2 is YNNKEL (reference sequence). This CDR3 contains 17 residues. CDR3 protein: CASSQGRGRDSNYGYTF. The CDR3 DNA sequence: TGTGCCAGCAGCCAAGGGAGAGGCAGGGACTCTAACTATGGCTACACCTTC.

This chain links TRBV6-5 with TRBJ1-5; TRBD1 might be the D (6 bases). The CDR3 consists of 13 residues. V shed 7 bases and J shed 7 bases, with 14 bases lying between them. Looked up from germline, CDR1 is MNHEY and CDR2 is SVGAGI. CDR3 region: CASTLRRGQPQHF. The CDR3 DNA reads as TGTGCCAGCACCCTAAGGAGGGGGCAGCCCCAGCATTTT.

CDR3 protein: CASPAGGLRNFF. Here the CDR3 DNA reads TGTGCCAGCCCGGCAGGGGGTTTACGCAACTTCTTC. V and J are TRBV2 and TRBJ2-1, with 7 bases fitting TRBD1. The CDR3 runs to 12 residues. Germline loops: CDR1 SNHLY, CDR2 FYNNEI. V shed 8 bases, J shed 16 bases, and the junction held 14 bases outside the gene matches.

The chain has TRBV19 and TRBJ2-2, with TRBD2 as a possible D gene (6 bases). CDR3 length: 16 residues. The germline V gene has CDR1 LNHDA and CDR2 SQIVND (reference sequence). Trimming shortened V by 1 base and J by 0 bases, and 9 bases separated the two germline ends. Here the CDR3 DNA reads TGTGCCAGTAGTATAGGGACTATCTCGAACACCGGGGAGCTGTTTTTT. It specifies CASSIGTISNTGELFF.

The chain recombines TRBV3-1 (or the pseudogene TRBV3-2) with TRBJ1-5; the D is unclear. The CDR3 runs to 14 residues. V lost 4 bases and J 4 bases, leaving 11 bases between the germline ends. The germline V gene has CDR1 LGHDT and CDR2 YNNKEL (reference sequence). The CDR3 spells CASSPDPGNQPQHF. CDR3 bases: TGTGCCAGCAGCCCGGACCCTGGAAATCAGCCCCAGCATTTT.

This clone was seen a few times. The chain joins TRBV6-5 to TRBJ1-2; D is possibly TRBD1 (5 bases). CDR3 size: 12 residues. Germline values: CDR1 MNHEY, CDR2 SVGAGI. V gave up 2 bases and J gave up 6 bases, with 7 bases separating them. CDR3 DNA sequence: TGTGCCAGCAGTTACGGGGGGAATGGCTACACCTTC. Residues: CASSYGGNGYTF.

In regard to this clone: The junction and the germline gene differ at one end; a read error may be behind it. This rearrangement joins TRBV7-2 to TRBJ1-6; 8 nucleotides agree with TRBD1. Germline V gene data show CDR1 as SGHTA and CDR2 as FQGNSA. This CDR3 has 16 residues. The CDR3 DNA reads TGTGCCAGCAGCTTAACGACAGGGGCCTACAATTCACCCCTCCACTTT. Residues: CASSLTTGAYNSPLHF.

V usage is TRBV10-2 and J usage is TRBJ2-7; D gene uncertain. The CDR3 contains 14 residues. The V gene's germline CDR1 is WSHSY and CDR2 SAAADI. V lost 0 bases to trimming and J lost 3 bases, with 9 bases between them. CDR3: CASSESAADYEQYF. For the CDR3, the DNA is TGCGCCAGCAGTGAGTCTGCAGCCGACTACGAGCAGTACTTC.

This rearrangement joins TRBV9 to TRBJ2-1; TRBD2 agrees at 9 bases. The CDR3 consists of 16 residues. V lost 2 bases, J lost 7 bases, and 10 bases stayed unmatched. CDR1 and CDR2 from the germline V gene are SGDLS and YYNGEE. CDR3 in DNA: TGTGCCAGCAGCGTCTTACCCGGGACTAGCTATAATGAGCAGTTCTTC. Protein product: CASSVLPGTSYNEQFF.

This chain connects TRBV6-5 to TRBJ2-6; TRBD1 aligns across 7 bases. The CDR3 has 15 amino acids. V lost 2 bases to trimming and J lost 2 bases; unmatched junction nucleotides: 0. Germline CDR1 is MNHEY and CDR2 is SVGAGI. The CDR3 protein is CASSYDRAGANVLTF. The CDR3 DNA reads as TGTGCCAGCAGTTACGACAGGGCTGGGGCCAACGTCCTGACTTTC.